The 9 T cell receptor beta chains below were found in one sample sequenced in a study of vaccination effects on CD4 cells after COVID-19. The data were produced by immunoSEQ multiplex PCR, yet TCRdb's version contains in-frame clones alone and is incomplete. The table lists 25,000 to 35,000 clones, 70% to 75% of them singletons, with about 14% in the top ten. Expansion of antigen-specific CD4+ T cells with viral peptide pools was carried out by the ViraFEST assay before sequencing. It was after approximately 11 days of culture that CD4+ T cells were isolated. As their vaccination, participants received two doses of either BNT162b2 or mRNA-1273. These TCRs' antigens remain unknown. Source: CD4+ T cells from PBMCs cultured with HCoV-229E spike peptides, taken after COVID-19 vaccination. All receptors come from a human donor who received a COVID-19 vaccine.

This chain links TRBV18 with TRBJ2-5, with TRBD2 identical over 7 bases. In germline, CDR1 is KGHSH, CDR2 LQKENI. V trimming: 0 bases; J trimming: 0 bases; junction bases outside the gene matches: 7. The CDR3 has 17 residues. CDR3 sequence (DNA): TGTGCCAGCTCACCACCGAACGGGAGGAAGTACCAAGAGACCCAGTACTTC. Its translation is CASSPPNGRKYQETQYF.

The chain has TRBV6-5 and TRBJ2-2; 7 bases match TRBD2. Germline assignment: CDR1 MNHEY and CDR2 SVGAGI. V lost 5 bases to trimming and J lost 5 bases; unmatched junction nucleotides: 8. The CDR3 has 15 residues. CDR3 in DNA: TGTGCCAGCAGTAGGAGGGAGGGTTATACCGGGGAGCTGTTTTTT. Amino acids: CASSRREGYTGELFF.

DNA of the CDR3: TGTGCCAGCTCACCTGGGAGGAGTTTATCTGAAGCTTTCTTT. It codes for CASSPGRSLSEAFF. The chain carries TRBV18 and TRBJ1-1, with unresolved D. The germline CDR1 and CDR2 sequences are KGHSH and LQKENI. The CDR3 is 14 amino acids. Trimming shortened V by 3 bases and J by 6 bases, and 14 bases separated the two germline ends.

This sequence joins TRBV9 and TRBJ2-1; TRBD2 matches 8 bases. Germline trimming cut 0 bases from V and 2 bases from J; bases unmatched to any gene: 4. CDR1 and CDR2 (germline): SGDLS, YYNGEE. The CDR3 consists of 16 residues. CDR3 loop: CASSVGAGGAYNEQFF. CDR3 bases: TGTGCCAGCAGCGTAGGGGCGGGGGGAGCCTACAATGAGCAGTTCTTC.

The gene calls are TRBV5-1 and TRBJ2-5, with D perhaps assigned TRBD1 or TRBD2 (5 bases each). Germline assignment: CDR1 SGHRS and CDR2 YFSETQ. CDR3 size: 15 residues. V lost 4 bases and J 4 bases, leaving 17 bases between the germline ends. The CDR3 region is CASSPGQGVRETQYF. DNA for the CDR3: TGCGCCAGCAGCCCCGGGCAGGGAGTGCGAGAGACCCAGTACTTC.

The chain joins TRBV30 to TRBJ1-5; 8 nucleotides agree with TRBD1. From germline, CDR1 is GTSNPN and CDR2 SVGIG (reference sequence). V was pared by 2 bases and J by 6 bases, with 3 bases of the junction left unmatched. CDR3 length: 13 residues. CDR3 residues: CAWSPQGGQPQHF. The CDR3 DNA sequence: TGTGCCTGGAGTCCACAGGGGGGTCAGCCCCAGCATTTT.

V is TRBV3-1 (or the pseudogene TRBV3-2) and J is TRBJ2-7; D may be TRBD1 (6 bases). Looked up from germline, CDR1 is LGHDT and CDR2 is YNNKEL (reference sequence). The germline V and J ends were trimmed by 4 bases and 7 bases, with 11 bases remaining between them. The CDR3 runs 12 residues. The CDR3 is CASSPQGREQYF. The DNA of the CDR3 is TGTGCCAGCAGCCCGCAGGGGCGAGAGCAGTACTTC.

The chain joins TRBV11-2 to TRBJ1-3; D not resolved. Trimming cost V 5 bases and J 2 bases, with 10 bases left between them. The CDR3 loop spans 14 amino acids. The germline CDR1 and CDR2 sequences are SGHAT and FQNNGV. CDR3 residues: CASSDRVTGNTIYF. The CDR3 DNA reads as TGTGCCAGCAGCGACCGAGTTACTGGAAACACCATATATTTT.

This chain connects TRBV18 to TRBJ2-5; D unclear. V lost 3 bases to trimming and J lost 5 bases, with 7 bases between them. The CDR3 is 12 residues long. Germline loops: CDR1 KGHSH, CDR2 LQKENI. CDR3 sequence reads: CASSPIVETQYF. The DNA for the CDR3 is TGTGCCAGCTCACCTATCGTTGAGACCCAGTACTTC.